Listed below are T cell receptor beta chains from one sample, sequenced in a study of blood T cells in healthy people across ages. TCRdb ran MiXCR on the 5' RACE reads and lists one entry per CDR3 protein. The sample includes approximately 800,000 distinct CDR3 sequences, about 36% seen only once; the top ten take approximately 12%. The sequenced material came from blood. These receptor sequences come from a man between 18 and 29 years old in good health. Each CDR3 is given without its conserved first and last residue.

j_gene,v_gene,CDR3aa
TRBJ2-3,TRBV20-1,SARDWTLAGGSDTQY
TRBJ2-1,TRBV5-1,ASSSGGPPTDEQF
TRBJ2-3,TRBV5-1,ASSLETSGSTDTQY
TRBJ2-3,TRBV4-2,ASSPPGLAGGSSTDTQY
TRBJ2-2,TRBV27,ASSFFPSANTGELF
TRBJ2-7,TRBV18,ASSPGGPHSYEQY
TRBJ1-1,TRBV27,ASHRTTLMGDTEAF
TRBJ2-3,TRBV20-1,SAEALAGGGKGTDTQY
TRBJ2-1,TRBV7-9,ASSLAGIISRQGSYNEQF
TRBJ2-3,TRBV2,ASLTDTQY
TRBJ2-3,TRBV3-1,ASSQVAGGVTSTDTQY
TRBJ2-2,TRBV5-1,ASSLRIGTGELF
TRBJ2-4,TRBV10-3,AISESKGQGPVTKNIQY
TRBJ1-5,TRBV5-5,ASSLGLTWGGNQPQH
TRBJ2-4,TRBV20-1,SARDQGQRREQY
TRBJ1-2,TRBV30,AWSVRVGGYGYT